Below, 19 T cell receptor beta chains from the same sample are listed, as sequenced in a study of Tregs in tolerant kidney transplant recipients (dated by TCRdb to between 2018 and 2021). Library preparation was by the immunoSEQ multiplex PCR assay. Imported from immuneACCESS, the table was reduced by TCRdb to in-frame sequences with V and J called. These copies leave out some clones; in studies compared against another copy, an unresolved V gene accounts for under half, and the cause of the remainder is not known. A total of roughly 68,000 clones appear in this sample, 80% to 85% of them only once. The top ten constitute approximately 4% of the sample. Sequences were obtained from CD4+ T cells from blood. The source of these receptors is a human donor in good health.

CDR3 amino acids: CASSPDGGGNSPLHF. As DNA, the CDR3 is TGTGCCAGCAGTCCGGACGGGGGGGGAAATTCACCCCTCCACTTT. This chain connects TRBV2 to TRBJ1-6, with D possibly being TRBD1 (5 bases). Germline V gives CDR1 SNHLY, CDR2 FYNNEI. V was pared by 5 bases and J by 7 bases, with 15 bases between. The CDR3 totals 15 residues. The full variable domain, its missing parts supplied by reference TRBV2 and TRBJ1-6, is EPEVTQTPSHQVTQMGQEVILRCVPISNHLYFYWYRQILGQKVEFLVSFYNNEISEKSEIFDDQFSVERPDGSNFTLKIRSTKLEDSAMYFCASSPDGGGNSPLHFGNGTRLTVT.

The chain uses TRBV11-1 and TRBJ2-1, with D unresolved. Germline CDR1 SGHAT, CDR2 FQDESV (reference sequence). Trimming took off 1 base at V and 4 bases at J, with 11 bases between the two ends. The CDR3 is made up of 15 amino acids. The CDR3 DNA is TGTGCCAGCAGCTTAGGGCCCGCGGAATACAATGAGCAGTTCTTC. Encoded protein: CASSLGPAEYNEQFF.

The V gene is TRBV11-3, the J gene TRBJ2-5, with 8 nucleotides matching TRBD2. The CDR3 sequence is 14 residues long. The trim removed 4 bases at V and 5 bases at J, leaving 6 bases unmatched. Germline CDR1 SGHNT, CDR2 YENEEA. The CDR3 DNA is TGTGCCAGCAGCTCGCGGGGGGCTGGGGAGACCCAGTACTTC. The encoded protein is CASSSRGAGETQYF.

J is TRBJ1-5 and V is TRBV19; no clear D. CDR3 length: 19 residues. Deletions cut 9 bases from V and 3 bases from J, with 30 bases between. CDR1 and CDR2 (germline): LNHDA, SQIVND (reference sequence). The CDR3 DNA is TGTGCCAGCCAATATGGGCCCCTCAGTGCCCCCCCGGCCAATCAGCCCCAGCATTTT. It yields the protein CASQYGPLSAPPANQPQHF.

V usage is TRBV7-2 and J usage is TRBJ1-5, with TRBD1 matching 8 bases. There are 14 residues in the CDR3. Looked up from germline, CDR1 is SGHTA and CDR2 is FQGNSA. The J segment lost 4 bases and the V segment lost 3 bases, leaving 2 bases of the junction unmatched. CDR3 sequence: CASSLGQENQPQHF. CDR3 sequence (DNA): TGTGCCAGCAGCTTGGGACAGGAGAATCAGCCCCAGCATTTT.

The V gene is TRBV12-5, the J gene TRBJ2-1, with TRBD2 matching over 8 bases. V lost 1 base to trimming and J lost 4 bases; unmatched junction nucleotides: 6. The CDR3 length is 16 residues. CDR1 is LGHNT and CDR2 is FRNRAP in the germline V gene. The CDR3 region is CASGLAAGGLYNEQFF. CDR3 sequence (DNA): TGTGCTAGTGGTTTGGCCGCGGGGGGACTGTACAATGAGCAGTTCTTC.

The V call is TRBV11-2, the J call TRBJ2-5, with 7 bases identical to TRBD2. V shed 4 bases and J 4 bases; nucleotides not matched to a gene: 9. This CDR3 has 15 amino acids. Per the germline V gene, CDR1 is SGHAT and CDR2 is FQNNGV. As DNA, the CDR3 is TGTGCCAGCAGCTCAGCCGGGGGGTCTCTAGAGACCCAGTACTTC. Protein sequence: CASSSAGGSLETQYF.

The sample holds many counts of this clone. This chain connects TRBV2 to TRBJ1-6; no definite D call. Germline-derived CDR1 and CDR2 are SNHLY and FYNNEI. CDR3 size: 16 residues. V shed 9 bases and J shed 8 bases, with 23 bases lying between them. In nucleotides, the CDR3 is TGTGCCAGTGCCCTGAGGTCCCCCCGCACGGATTCACCCCTCCACTTT. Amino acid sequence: CASALRSPRTDSPLHF.

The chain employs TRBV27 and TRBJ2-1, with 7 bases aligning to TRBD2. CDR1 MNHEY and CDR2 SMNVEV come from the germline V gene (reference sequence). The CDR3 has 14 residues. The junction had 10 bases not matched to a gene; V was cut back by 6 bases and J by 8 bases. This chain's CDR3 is CASRREGRRDEQFF. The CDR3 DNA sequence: TGTGCCAGCAGGAGGGAGGGCCGGAGGGATGAGCAGTTCTTC.

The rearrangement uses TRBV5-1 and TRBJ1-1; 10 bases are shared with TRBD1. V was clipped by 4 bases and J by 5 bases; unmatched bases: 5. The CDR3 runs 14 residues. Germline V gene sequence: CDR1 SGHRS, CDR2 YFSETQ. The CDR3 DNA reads TGCGCCAGCAGCACCGGACAGGGGGTAACTGAAGCTTTCTTT. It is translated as CASSTGQGVTEAFF. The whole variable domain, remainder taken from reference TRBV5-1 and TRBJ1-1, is KAGVTQTPRYLIKTRGQQVTLSCSPISGHRSVSWYQQTPGQGLQFLFEYFSETQRNKGNFPGRFSGRQFSNSRSEMNVSTLELGDSALYLCASSTGQGVTEAFFGQGTRLTVV.

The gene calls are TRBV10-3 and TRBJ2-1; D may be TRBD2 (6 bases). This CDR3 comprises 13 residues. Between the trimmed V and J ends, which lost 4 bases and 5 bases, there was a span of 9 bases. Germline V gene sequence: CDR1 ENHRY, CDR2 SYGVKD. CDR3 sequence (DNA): TGTGCCATCAGTGTGGGGGGAAACAATGAGCAGTTCTTC. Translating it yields CAISVGGNNEQFF.

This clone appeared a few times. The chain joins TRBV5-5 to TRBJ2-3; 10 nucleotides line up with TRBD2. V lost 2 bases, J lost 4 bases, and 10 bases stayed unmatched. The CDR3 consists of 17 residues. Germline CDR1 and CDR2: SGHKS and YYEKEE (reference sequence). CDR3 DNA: TGTGCCAGCAGCTTAATTCGTAGCGGGAGGCATTCAGATACGCAGTATTTT. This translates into CASSLIRSGRHSDTQYF.

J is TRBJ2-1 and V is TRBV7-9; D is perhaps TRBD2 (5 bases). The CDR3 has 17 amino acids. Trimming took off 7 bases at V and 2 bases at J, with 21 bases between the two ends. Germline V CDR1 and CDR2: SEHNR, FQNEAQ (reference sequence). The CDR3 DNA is TGTGCCAGCACCCCTCCGAGCCGGGAAACCACCTACAATGAGCAGTTCTTC. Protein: CASTPPSRETTYNEQFF. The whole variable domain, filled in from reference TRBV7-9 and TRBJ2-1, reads DTGVSQNPRHKITKRGQNVTFRCDPISEHNRLYWYRQTLGQGPEFLTYFQNEAQLEKSRLLSDRFSAERPKGSFSTLEIQRTEQGDSAMYLCASTPPSRETTYNEQFFGPGTRLTVL.

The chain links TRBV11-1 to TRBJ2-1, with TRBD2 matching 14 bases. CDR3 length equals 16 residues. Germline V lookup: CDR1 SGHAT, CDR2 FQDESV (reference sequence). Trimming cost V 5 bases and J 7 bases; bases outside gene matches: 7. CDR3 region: CASSAQTSGGENEQFF. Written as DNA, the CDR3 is TGTGCCAGCAGCGCCCAGACTAGCGGGGGGGAAAATGAGCAGTTCTTC. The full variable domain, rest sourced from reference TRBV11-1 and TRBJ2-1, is EAEVAQSPRYKITEKSQAVAFWCDPISGHATLYWYRQILGQGPELLVQFQDESVVDDSQLPKDRFSAERLKGVDSTLKIQPAELGDSAMYLCASSAQTSGGENEQFFGPGTRLTVL.

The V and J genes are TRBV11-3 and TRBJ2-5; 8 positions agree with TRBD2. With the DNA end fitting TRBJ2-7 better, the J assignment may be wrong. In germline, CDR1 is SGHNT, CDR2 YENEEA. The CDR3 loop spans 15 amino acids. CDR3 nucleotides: TGTGCCAGCAGCTTAGTTTCGGGAGGGACCTACGAGCAGTACTTC. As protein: CASSLVSGGTYEQYF.

CDR3 residues: CASSPRGEAFF. In DNA, the CDR3 is TGTGCCAGCAGCCCCAGGGGGGAAGCTTTCTTT. The chain has TRBV7-2 and TRBJ1-1; 7 bases are shared with TRBD1. V was pared by 5 bases and J by 8 bases, with 2 bases of the junction left unmatched. The CDR3 is 11 amino acids. Germline CDR1 is SGHTA and CDR2 is FQGNSA. Full variable domain (remainder filled in from reference TRBV7-2 and TRBJ1-1): GAGVSQSPSNKVTEKGKDVELRCDPISGHTALYWYRQSLGQGLEFLIYFQGNSAPDKSGLPSDRFSAERTGGSVSTLTIQRTQQEDSAVYLCASSPRGEAFFGQGTRLTVV.

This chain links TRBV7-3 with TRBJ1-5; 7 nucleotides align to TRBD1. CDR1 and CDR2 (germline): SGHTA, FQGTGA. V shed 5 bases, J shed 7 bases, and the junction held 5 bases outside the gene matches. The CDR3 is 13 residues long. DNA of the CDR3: TGTGCCAGCAGCCCCAGGGGGGGCCAGCCCCAGCATTTT. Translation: CASSPRGGQPQHF.

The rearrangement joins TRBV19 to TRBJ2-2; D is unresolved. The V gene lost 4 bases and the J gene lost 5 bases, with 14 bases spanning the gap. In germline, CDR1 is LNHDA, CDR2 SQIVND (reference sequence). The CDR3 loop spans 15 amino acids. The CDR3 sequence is CASSREILGTGELFF. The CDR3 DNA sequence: TGTGCCAGTAGTAGAGAAATCTTGGGGACCGGGGAGCTGTTTTTT.

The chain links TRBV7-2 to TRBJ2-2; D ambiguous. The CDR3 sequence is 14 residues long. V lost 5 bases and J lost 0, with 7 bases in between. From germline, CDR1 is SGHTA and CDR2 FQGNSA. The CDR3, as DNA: TGTGCCAGCAGCCTCCTAGCGAACACCGGGGAGCTGTTTTTT. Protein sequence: CASSLLANTGELFF.